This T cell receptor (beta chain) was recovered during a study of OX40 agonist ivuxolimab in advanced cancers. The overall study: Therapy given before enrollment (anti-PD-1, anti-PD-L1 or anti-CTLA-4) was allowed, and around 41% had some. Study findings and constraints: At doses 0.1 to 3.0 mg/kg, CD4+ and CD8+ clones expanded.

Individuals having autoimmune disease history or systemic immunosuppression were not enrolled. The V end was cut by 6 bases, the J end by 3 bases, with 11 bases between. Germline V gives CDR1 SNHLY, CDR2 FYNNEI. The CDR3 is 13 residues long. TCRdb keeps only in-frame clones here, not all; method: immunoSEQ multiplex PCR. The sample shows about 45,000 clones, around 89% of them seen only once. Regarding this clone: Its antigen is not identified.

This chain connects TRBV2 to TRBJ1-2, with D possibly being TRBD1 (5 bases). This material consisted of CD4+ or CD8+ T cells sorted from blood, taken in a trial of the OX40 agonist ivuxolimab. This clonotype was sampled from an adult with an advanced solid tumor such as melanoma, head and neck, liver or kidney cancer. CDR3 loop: CASSGRVHYGYTF. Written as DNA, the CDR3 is TGTGCCAGCAGCGGCAGGGTGCACTATGGCTACACCTTC.